A single sample gave rise to the 14 T cell receptor beta chains below, sequenced in a study of blood T cell repertoires in COVID-19. TCRdb's copy holds only in-frame clones and misses some; the assay was immunoSEQ multiplex PCR. Here the sample spans 150,000 to 200,000 clones, 80% being singletons. What was sequenced was peripheral blood. The receptor source for this set is a man aged 70 or older with active or convalescent COVID-19.

The CDR3 sequence is CAWSRGGGSGQPQHF. Here the CDR3 DNA reads TGTGCCTGGAGCAGGGGAGGGGGTTCTGGTCAGCCCCAGCATTTT. The chain combines TRBV30 with TRBJ1-5; tentative D call: TRBD1 (6 bases). The germline gives CDR1 GTSNPN, CDR2 SVGIG (reference sequence). The CDR3 sequence is 15 residues long. The ends were cut back, 3 bases at V and 6 bases at J, with 18 bases in the middle. The full variable domain, rest sourced from reference TRBV30 and TRBJ1-5, is SQTIHQWPATLVQPVGSPLSLECTVEGTSNPNLYWYRQAAGRGLQLLFYSVGIGQISSEVPQNLSASRPQDRQFILSSKKLLLSDSGFYLCAWSRGGGSGQPQHFGDGTRLSIL.

This clone has at least ten counts. V is TRBV30 and J is TRBJ1-2; the D gene is possibly TRBD1 (5 bases). The germline V gene has CDR1 GTSNPN and CDR2 SVGIG (reference sequence). Trimming took 8 bases from V and 0 from J, leaving 16 bases between them. This CDR3 is 14 amino acids long. This CDR3 is CAMGWGPPNYGYTF. In DNA, the CDR3 is TGTGCCATGGGATGGGGCCCTCCTAACTATGGCTACACCTTC.

This chain links TRBV27 with TRBJ1-2; possible D gene TRBD1, 5 bases. Trimming pared 5 bases from V and 2 bases from J, leaving 9 bases between. This CDR3 spans 13 amino acids. Per the germline V gene, CDR1 is MNHEY and CDR2 is SMNVEV (reference sequence). CDR3 amino acids: CASSQGLNYGYTF. The CDR3 nucleotides read TGTGCCAGCAGTCAGGGTTTAAACTATGGCTACACCTTC.

The chain carries TRBV2 and TRBJ2-5; D might be TRBD2 (6 bases). V lost 5 bases and J 8 bases, leaving 15 bases between the germline ends. Germline CDR1 is SNHLY and CDR2 is FYNNEI. The CDR3 contains 13 residues. Here the CDR3 reads CASSSGSRGTQYF. The CDR3 DNA follows: TGTGCCAGCAGTTCCGGGAGTCGGGGAACCCAGTACTTC. Using reference TRBV2 and TRBJ2-5 for the parts outside the CDR3, the full variable domain is EPEVTQTPSHQVTQMGQEVILRCVPISNHLYFYWYRQILGQKVEFLVSFYNNEISEKSEIFDDQFSVERPDGSNFTLKIRSTKLEDSAMYFCASSSGSRGTQYFGPGTRLLVL.

V usage is TRBV29-1 and J usage is TRBJ2-3; TRBD2 is a possible D gene (6 bases). CDR1 and CDR2 (germline): SQVTM, ANQGSEA. V shed 4 bases and J shed 1 base, with 9 bases lying between them. This CDR3 has 13 amino acids. The DNA of the CDR3 is TGCAGCGTTGGCGGGGATGGCACAGATACGCAGTATTTT. Protein sequence: CSVGGDGTDTQYF.

With regard to this clone: At the DNA level, this CDR3 is encoded by other sequences in the same sample as well. As DNA, the CDR3 is TGTGCCTCCTCCGAGGGGGACTATGGCTACACCTTC. Protein: CASSEGDYGYTF. This rearrangement joins TRBV5-6 to TRBJ1-2; tentative D call: TRBD1 (6 bases). Trimming left V 10 bases short and J 3 bases short, with 13 bases between. From germline, CDR1 is SGHDT and CDR2 YYEEEE. The CDR3 spans 12 residues.

This chain links TRBV30 with TRBJ1-4; D call uncertain. Germline CDR1 and CDR2: GTSNPN and SVGIG (reference sequence). The CDR3 has 15 amino acids. V lost 2 bases to trimming and J lost 6 bases, with 16 bases between them. CDR3: CAWSFGVGRDEKLFF. CDR3 bases: TGTGCCTGGAGTTTCGGGGTGGGCAGAGATGAAAAACTGTTTTTT.

This chain uses TRBV7-2 with TRBJ2-4, with D unclear. Trimming removed 5 bases at V and 0 bases at J, with 14 bases between. CDR1 is SGHTA and CDR2 is FQGNSA in the germline V gene. The CDR3 consists of 16 residues. CDR3 residues: CASSTRPAVAKNIQYF. CDR3 DNA sequence: TGTGCCAGCAGCACTCGACCCGCGGTAGCCAAAAACATTCAGTACTTC. Complete variable domain (other parts from reference TRBV7-2 and TRBJ2-4): GAGVSQSPSNKVTEKGKDVELRCDPISGHTALYWYRQSLGQGLEFLIYFQGNSAPDKSGLPSDRFSAERTGGSVSTLTIQRTQQEDSAVYLCASSTRPAVAKNIQYFGAGTRLSVL.

The chain's CDR3 is CASSQEGRGLEQYF. CDR3 DNA sequence: TGCGCCAGCAGCCAAGAAGGCAGGGGGCTCGAGCAGTACTTC. The chain joins TRBV4-1 to TRBJ2-7; 8 bases agree with TRBD1. The V gene end was trimmed by 0 bases and the J gene end by 6 bases; junction bases not matched to a gene: 4. This CDR3 contains 14 residues. Per germline, CDR1 MGHRA and CDR2 YSYEKL.

The chain employs TRBV20-1 and TRBJ1-1, with D tentatively TRBD1 (5 bases). Germline assignment: CDR1 DFQATT and CDR2 SNEGSKA (reference sequence). The length of the CDR3 is 12 residues. V lost 3 bases and J lost 9, with 14 bases in between. The CDR3 region has the DNA TGCAGTGCTAGTAGGGACTCCGACAAAGCTTTCTTT. Translating gives CSASRDSDKAFF.

The gene calls are TRBV6-2 or TRBV6-3 and TRBJ2-7; 10 bases fit TRBD2. Germline V gives CDR1 MNHEY, CDR2 SVGEGT. CDR3 size: 17 residues. The trim removed 4 bases at V and 0 bases at J, leaving 9 bases unmatched. The CDR3 DNA reads as TGTGCCAGCAGTTGGAGGACTAGCGGTGTAAACTCCTACGAGCAGTACTTC. As protein: CASSWRTSGVNSYEQYF.

V is TRBV5-1 and J is TRBJ2-5; D might be TRBD2 (6 bases). The CDR3 runs to 14 residues. CDR1 and CDR2 (germline): SGHRS, YFSETQ. V was cut by 0 bases and J by 4 bases, with 10 bases left in between. The CDR3 nucleotides read TGCGCCAGCAGCTTGGCACAGGAGGGAGAGACCCAGTACTTC. Translating gives CASSLAQEGETQYF.

This chain uses TRBV2 with TRBJ2-3; the D gene is possibly TRBD1 (5 bases). The CDR3 covers 14 residues. V lost 2 bases and J lost 3, with 9 bases in between. Germline V CDR1 and CDR2: SNHLY, FYNNEI. CDR3 coding DNA: TGTGCCAGCAGTGAACAGGGTGGGACAGATACGCAGTATTTT. It yields the protein CASSEQGGTDTQYF. The entire variable domain, with the rest obtained from reference TRBV2 and TRBJ2-3, is as follows: EPEVTQTPSHQVTQMGQEVILRCVPISNHLYFYWYRQILGQKVEFLVSFYNNEISEKSEIFDDQFSVERPDGSNFTLKIRSTKLEDSAMYFCASSEQGGTDTQYFGPGTRLTVL.

The chain's CDR3 is CASSIGQGRTEAFF. CDR3 DNA sequence: TGCGCCAGCAGCATCGGACAGGGGCGAACTGAAGCTTTCTTT. The chain uses TRBV5-1 and TRBJ1-1, with 9 bases aligning to TRBD1. Losses at the gene ends were 4 bases for V and 5 bases for J; bases not matched to a gene: 6. Germline V CDR1 and CDR2: SGHRS, YFSETQ. This CDR3 is built from 14 residues.